This entry features one T cell receptor beta chain sequence. Measured with immunoSEQ multiplex PCR; TCRdb has only the in-frame clones, and not every one. The sample yields some 51,000 clones, approximately 95% seen once. The data originate from a study of T cell changes during pregnancy in multiple sclerosis. This CDR3 comprises 13 residues. Germline V lookup: CDR1 MNHNS, CDR2 SASEGT. With 2 bases removed from V and 2 bases from J, the gap between germline ends came to 7 bases. The source of this sequence is a female donor with multiple sclerosis, enrolled in a pregnancy study. The sample was CD4+ T cells from peripheral blood mononuclear cells, taken in the first trimester of pregnancy. The chain uses TRBV6-1 and TRBJ2-7, with D possibly matching TRBD1 (6 bases). CDR3 protein: CASSERTAYEQYF. DNA of the CDR3: TGTGCCAGCAGTGAACGGACAGCCTACGAGCAGTACTTC.